Listed below are T cell receptor beta chains from one sample, sequenced in a study of blood T cells in healthy people across ages. TCRdb reprocessed the 5' RACE reads with MiXCR, giving one entry per CDR3 protein. The table has 580,000 or so distinct CDR3 sequences, around half seen once. The sequenced material came from blood. Receptors originate from an older man in good health. Both conserved end residues are part of each CDR3. D genes are given only for firm matches. Size is stated for part of the rows, as once, few or many counts, or as a class when the clone is expanded.

V	D	J	size	DNA	CDR3
TRBV14	-	TRBJ2-3	few	TGTGCCAGCACCCCGGGGTTAGCCACCACAGATACGCAGTATTTT	CASTPGLATTDTQYF
TRBV6-6	TRBD2	TRBJ2-3	many	TGTGCCAGCAAAATAGCGGGCCGGGAGGCAGATACGCAGTATTTT	CASKIAGREADTQYF
TRBV10-3	TRBD2	TRBJ2-5	-	TGTGCCACAGGGGGGACTAGCGAACGCCAAGAGACCCAGTACTTC	CATGGTSERQETQYF
TRBV29-1	TRBD1	TRBJ2-7	-	TGCAGCGCTAGGGACAGGGCGTCCTACGAGCAGTACTTC	CSARDRASYEQYF
TRBV6-5	TRBD1	TRBJ2-7	-	TGTGCCAGCAGTTACAGGGACAGGCTCTACGAGCAGTACTTC	CASSYRDRLYEQYF
TRBV7-9	-	TRBJ1-6	-	TGTGCCAGCAGCTTGGGGCGGCGGGAGTACTCACCCCTCCACTTT	CASSLGRREYSPLHF
TRBV9	TRBD1	TRBJ1-1	few	TGTGCCAGCAGCGTACAGGGGGGGATGAACACTGAAGCTTTCTTT	CASSVQGGMNTEAFF
TRBV7-9	TRBD1	TRBJ1-2	-	TGTGCCAGCAGCTTCGGGACAGGGGGCACTGTTAACTATGGCTACACCTTC	CASSFGTGGTVNYGYTF
TRBV2	-	TRBJ1-2	-	TGTGCCAGCAGACCTCTGGGCACCGCATCGGTAAACTATGGCTACACCTTC	CASRPLGTASVNYGYTF
TRBV10-3	-	TRBJ2-5	-	TGTGCCATCAGTAGGCGGGAGACAGGGTTCCAAGAGACCCAGTACTTC	CAISRRETGFQETQYF
TRBV6-5	-	TRBJ1-2	many	TGTGCCAGCAGTTACCGCAGGACAGCGCGAGGCTACACCTTC	CASSYRRTARGYTF
TRBV28	-	TRBJ2-7	-	TGTGCCAGCCTGTCGGCGGGAACTTACGAGCAGTACTTC	CASLSAGTYEQYF
TRBV9	-	TRBJ2-5	-	TGTGCCAGCAGCGTAGGAGACAAGGGGACCCAAGAGACCCAGTACTTC	CASSVGDKGTQETQYF
TRBV20-1	-	TRBJ2-5	-	TGCAGTGCTAGCCGGCAGCAAGAGACCCAGTACTTC	CSASRQQETQYF
TRBV20-1	-	TRBJ1-1	-	TGCAGTGCTCGGACCACGACTGAAGCTTTCTTT	CSARTTTEAFF
TRBV7-2	TRBD1	TRBJ1-2	-	TGTGCCAGCAGCTCCCAAACCGGGACAGGAACTTATGGCTACACCTTC	CASSSQTGTGTYGYTF
TRBV3-1	-	TRBJ2-5	-	TGTGCCAGCAGCACAGGCCCCAACCAGTACTTC	CASSTGPNQYF